This T cell receptor beta chain was identified in a study of blood T cell repertoires in COVID-19. The wider study: In each case, the material was cDNA or gDNA derived from T cells, B-cell-depleted T cells, or PBMCs.

Clones were sequenced by immunoSEQ multiplex PCR, and TCRdb holds only the in-frame ones, with some missing. The sample records about 230,000 clones, approximately 80% being singletons. CDR3 length equals 16 residues. Trimming removed 0 bases at V and 4 bases at J, with 14 bases between. In germline, CDR1 is SGHRS, CDR2 YFSETQ. The sequence came from a man aged 55 to 70 who had recovered from COVID-19. Specimen: PBMCs or T cells enriched from blood (not recorded which). The chain employs TRBV5-1 and TRBJ1-5, with a tentative D call TRBD1 (6 bases). In DNA, the CDR3 is TGCGCCAGCAGCTTGGGGTTTGAGGGGGTTAATCAGCCCCAGCATTTT. This encodes CASSLGFEGVNQPQHF.